Listed below are T cell receptor beta chains from one sample, sequenced in a study of blood T cell repertoires in COVID-19. Data came from immunoSEQ multiplex PCR; TCRdb stores just in-frame clones and leaves some out. The profile covers about 120,000 clones, with 85% to 90% appearing a single time and 3.9% taken by the ten largest. What was sequenced was peripheral blood. The receptor source for this set is a man in his 60s with acute or convalescent COVID-19. CDR3s leave out the opening cysteine and the closing phenylalanine or tryptophan. The size field is filled for only some rows; it gives once, few, many or a size class.

J | size | V | CDR3
TRBJ1-3 | - | TRBV28 | ASSRYSSSGNTIY
TRBJ2-7 | - | TRBV25-1 | ASSEWGWGGSYEQY
TRBJ1-2 | - | TRBV25-1 | ASSEPAPRDGYGYT
TRBJ2-7 | - | TRBV29-1 | SVGGTGSYEQY
TRBJ2-7 | - | TRBV10-2 | AISSAGQGFEQY
TRBJ2-5 | - | TRBV7-2 | ASSLMTSGSKKTQY
TRBJ2-7 | - | TRBV11-2 | ASSPTSKGSYEQY
TRBJ2-2 | - | TRBV5-6 | ASSLEVTGGTGELF
TRBJ1-3 | once | TRBV5-5 | ASSLRQGFDETRGNTIY
TRBJ1-5 | - | TRBV18 | ASSPVGPGGGSNQPQH
TRBJ2-7 | - | TRBV6-5 | ASSYQRESEQY
TRBJ1-1 | - | TRBV5-6 | ASSLGSGVLGTEAF
TRBJ2-5 | - | TRBV13 | ASSLLSSGRETQY
TRBJ2-2 | - | TRBV25-1 | ASRGVRNTGELF
TRBJ2-7 | - | TRBV7-2 | ASSNGIHSYEQY
TRBJ2-2 | - | TRBV5-6 | ASSLGPGPNTGELF
TRBJ2-7 | - | TRBV10-3 | AIRVEGRYEQY
TRBJ1-5 | once | TRBV19 | ASSIGQINQPQH
TRBJ2-4 | - | TRBV19 | ASTPPGQLAKNIQY
TRBJ2-1 | few | TRBV19 | ASSIGRGRSIPYNEQF
TRBJ1-4 | once | TRBV12-3/TRBV12-4 | ASTSGANEKLF
TRBJ2-5 | - | TRBV7-7 | ASSRTGWETQY
TRBJ2-6 | - | TRBV4-2 | ASSQEWRAGANVLT
TRBJ2-1 | - | TRBV27 | ASRRRPSSYNEQF
TRBJ1-5 | - | TRBV7-9 | ASSRDRNQPQH
TRBJ2-7 | - | TRBV6-2/TRBV6-3 | ASSYGQHVSEQY
TRBJ2-7 | many | TRBV7-2 | ASSLGSGPYEQY
TRBJ2-2 | - | TRBV3-1/TRBV3-2 | ASSQRGNTGELF
TRBJ1-2 | - | TRBV5-1 | ASSLKGTGAGYT
TRBJ2-3 | - | TRBV3-1/TRBV3-2 | ASSQESRLAGTTDTQY
TRBJ2-5 | once | TRBV12-3/TRBV12-4 | ASSLGGWETQY
TRBJ2-2 | once | TRBV29-1 | SAGTRGTGELF
TRBJ2-7 | - | TRBV6-5 | ASSYTLAGGPYEQY
TRBJ2-1 | - | TRBV27 | ASTTGQGNNEQF
TRBJ2-2 | - | TRBV28 | ASSFGREGAGELF
TRBJ1-5 | - | TRBV2 | ASRGRSNQPQH
TRBJ2-1 | - | TRBV11-2 | ASSLEVAEQF
TRBJ2-3 | - | TRBV5-6 | ASSLVGTGVRDTQY
TRBJ2-3 | - | TRBV21-1 | ASSKDPGVRLAGGPDTQY
TRBJ1-2 | - | TRBV19 | ASRTGGASGYT
TRBJ1-3 | - | TRBV7-2 | ASSLGFGSSGNTIY
TRBJ2-5 | - | TRBV5-1 | ASSLAGGETQY
TRBJ2-7 | - | TRBV4-3 | ASSQERAGAYEQY
TRBJ2-1 | - | TRBV5-6 | ASSWTKGGRAGNEQF
TRBJ1-6 | - | TRBV28 | ASSFVGAPDSPLH
TRBJ2-7 | - | TRBV13 | ASSLRGNPYEQY
TRBJ2-5 | - | TRBV7-6 | ASSLEEWGVQETQY
TRBJ1-4 | - | TRBV28 | ASSVTGGNEKLF
TRBJ1-2 | - | TRBV7-8 | ASSLMTVPGYT
TRBJ1-1 | few | TRBV5-4 | ASSLERGTEAF
TRBJ2-4 | once | TRBV6-2/TRBV6-3 | ASSYSGSSDIQY